This is a list of T cell receptor beta chains from one sample in a study of T cell repertoires and Cas9 in healthy adults. Clones were read by immunoSEQ multiplex PCR, and TCRdb kept only the in-frame ones, dropping some. Counted here are 20,000 to 25,000 clones, roughly nine tenths occurring once; the ten biggest clones make up about 1.6%. The sequencing sample was made of CD4+ effector T cells (CD127+, CD25-, CD137-, CD154-) from PBMCs; culture status not recorded. The receptors originated from a human donor in good health. Each CDR3 is given without its conserved first and last residue. Each record gives: V gene, clone size, J gene, CDR3 protein. Only some rows state a clone size, as once, few, many or a class for expanded clones.

TRBV29-1	NA	TRBJ2-2	SVETALGTGELF
TRBV28	NA	TRBJ2-7	ASSFLAGAAYEQY
TRBV21-1	few	TRBJ2-7	ASSKEGYEQY
TRBV28	NA	TRBJ1-5	ASSLSGQPQH
TRBV6-6	once	TRBJ1-3	ASRRPSGNTIY
TRBV18	NA	TRBJ2-2	ASSPTSGRHGELF
TRBV4-2	NA	TRBJ2-6	ASSLGTGANVLT
TRBV6-1	NA	TRBJ2-5	ASSQTDTQY
TRBV11-2	NA	TRBJ1-1	ATGQQGNTEAF
TRBV6-5	NA	TRBJ1-5	ASSSLFNQPQH
TRBV18	once	TRBJ2-1	ASSPTNEQF
TRBV4-2	NA	TRBJ2-2	ASSTTVRLSNTGELF
TRBV4-1	NA	TRBJ1-2	ASSRTGGILLGGGYT
TRBV2	NA	TRBJ1-1	ASRRDGNTEAF
TRBV4-3	NA	TRBJ2-1	ASSQGLAGFYNEQF
TRBV6-1	NA	TRBJ1-1	ASSESRDTEAF
TRBV4-3	NA	TRBJ2-1	ASSQVRAGGGNEQF
TRBV28	NA	TRBJ2-7	ASSLFQGLEQY
TRBV19	NA	TRBJ2-5	ASSIADREQETQY
TRBV7-2	NA	TRBJ2-2	ASRKGQQQPTGELF
TRBV11-3	NA	TRBJ1-2	ASSLDGTGARGYT
TRBV28	NA	TRBJ2-5	ASSLSETQY
TRBV5-1	NA	TRBJ2-7	ASSSLYEQY
TRBV4-2	NA	TRBJ2-3	ASSLRSGGEDTQY
TRBV6-6	once	TRBJ2-3	ASSPTSAFTDTQY
TRBV7-9	NA	TRBJ1-1	ASSLGQGSAF
TRBV9	NA	TRBJ1-1	ASSADGRRNTEAF
TRBV29-1	few	TRBJ1-2	SVEQTTGYT
TRBV28	NA	TRBJ2-3	ASSLTGSTDTQY
TRBV4-1	few	TRBJ2-5	ASSPGTSGGRQETQY
TRBV10-3	NA	TRBJ2-3	AISAPPIRLAASTDTQY
TRBV11-2	NA	TRBJ2-3	ASSFTGTDTQY
TRBV28	NA	TRBJ2-5	ASSTAGEETQY
TRBV2	NA	TRBJ1-5	ASSPFTRQPQH
TRBV9	NA	TRBJ1-4	ASSDPEEKLF
TRBV19	NA	TRBJ1-1	ASSATGGTEAF
TRBV28	few	TRBJ2-4	ASTSRGGAEY
TRBV7-6	NA	TRBJ1-2	ASSADLAGANGYT
TRBV15	NA	TRBJ2-2	ATSPGRDSNTGELF
TRBV15	NA	TRBJ1-1	ATSRDDTEAF
TRBV5-1	NA	TRBJ1-1	ASSGITGTGGGNTEAF
TRBV7-9	NA	TRBJ2-7	ASSLSAGGNYEQY